Following are 9 T cell receptor beta chains from one sample sequenced in a study of beta chain features in type 1 diabetes. Study conclusions and caveats: Moderate yet significant TCRB CDR3 shortening was seen in Type 1 diabetes patients in all four CD4+ subsets.

Their antigens remain unidentified. Reverse transcription of all isolated RNA meant that expressed TCRB transcripts were sequenced. This table comes from immunoSEQ multiplex PCR, and its TCRdb copy is limited to in-frame clones, with some not included. This sample has more than 95,000 clones, with under 30% found just once. The specimen sequenced was central memory CD4+ T cells from blood. These receptors all stem from a woman aged 18-29 years with type 1 diabetes.

The sample holds a few counts of this clone. V and J are TRBV9 and TRBJ2-4; TRBD1 matches at 8 bases. CDR3 size: 12 residues. The germline V gene encodes CDR1 SGDLS and CDR2 YYNGEE. The J segment lost 16 bases and the V segment lost 4 bases, leaving 10 bases of the junction unmatched. CDR3 loop: CASSTPGQGHYF. Written as DNA, the CDR3 is TGTGCCAGCAGCACCCCTGGACAGGGTCACTACTTC.

The V gene is TRBV7-2, the J gene TRBJ2-7; 13 nucleotides align to TRBD2. V was pared by 7 bases and J by 10 bases, with 7 bases of the junction left unmatched. Germline CDR1 and CDR2: SGHTA and FQGNSA. The CDR3 spans 13 residues. This CDR3 reads CASTGTSGTRQYF. The DNA for the CDR3 is TGTGCCAGCACCGGGACTAGCGGGACACGTCAGTACTTC.

This clone was counted between two and nine times. This rearrangement joins TRBV10-2 to TRBJ2-7; D possibly corresponds to TRBD2 (7 bases). V lost 6 bases, J lost 3 bases, and 18 bases lay in between. The CDR3 covers 15 residues. Germline V gives CDR1 WSHSY, CDR2 SAAADI. CDR3 sequence reads: CASRRGAGAGYEQYF. The CDR3, as DNA: TGCGCCAGCAGGAGGGGGGCGGGAGCAGGCTACGAGCAGTACTTC.

The V call is TRBV9, the J call TRBJ2-3, with 7 bases fitting TRBD2. Germline assignment: CDR1 SGDLS and CDR2 YYNGEE. The J segment lost 0 bases and the V segment lost 0 bases, leaving 1 base of the junction unmatched. The CDR3 runs 15 residues. CDR3 DNA sequence: TGTGCCAGCAGCGTAGACGGGGGGAGCACAGATACGCAGTATTTT. This gives the protein CASSVDGGSTDTQYF.

This clone showed up just a few times. The chain links TRBV6-5 to TRBJ2-2; TRBD2 might be the D (5 bases). CDR1 and CDR2 (germline): MNHEY, SVGAGI. V was cut by 6 bases and J by 4 bases, with 15 bases left in between. There are 15 residues in the CDR3. The CDR3 DNA reads TGTGCCAGCAGGCAGTGGAGCGGAACCACCGGGGAGCTGTTTTTT. Its translation is CASRQWSGTTGELFF.

This chain connects TRBV10-3 to TRBJ2-2; TRBD1 agrees at 7 bases. CDR3 size: 13 residues. The J segment lost 7 bases and the V segment lost 3 bases, leaving 2 bases of the junction unmatched. The V gene's germline CDR1 is ENHRY and CDR2 SYGVKD. CDR3 DNA sequence: TGTGCCATCAGTGACGGACAGGACGGGGAGCTGTTTTTT. Its translation is CAISDGQDGELFF.

This clone was counted ten times or more. V is TRBV4-3 and J is TRBJ2-3, with 7 nucleotides matching TRBD1. Unmatched junction bases numbered 6, after V lost 4 bases and J lost 11 bases. The CDR3 consists of 12 residues. Per the germline V gene, CDR1 is LGHNA and CDR2 is YSLEER. The CDR3 loop is CASSLHRGEQYF. The DNA of the CDR3 is TGCGCCAGCAGCCTCCACAGGGGCGAGCAGTATTTT.

J is TRBJ2-5 and V is TRBV7-9; 13 nucleotides match TRBD2. Germline V gives CDR1 SEHNR, CDR2 FQNEAQ (reference sequence). This CDR3 contains 16 residues. The J segment lost 5 bases and the V segment lost 1 base, leaving 4 bases of the junction unmatched. The CDR3 is CASSLGGLAGVETQYF. CDR3 coding DNA: TGTGCCAGCAGCTTAGGTGGACTAGCGGGAGTTGAGACCCAGTACTTC.

This clone has just one count. V and J are TRBV5-8 and TRBJ2-1; 10 bases line up with TRBD2. This CDR3 is built from 15 residues. Trimming removed 3 bases from V and 5 bases from J; junction bases left unmatched: 5. The germline V gene has CDR1 SGHTS and CDR2 YDEGEE. The CDR3 coding sequence is TGTGCCAGCAGCTCCGGGACTAGCGTTGACAATGAGCAGTTCTTC. It specifies CASSSGTSVDNEQFF. The variable domain in full, with the rest retrieved from reference TRBV5-8 and TRBJ2-1, is EAGVTQSPTHLIKTRGQQATLRCSPISGHTSVYWYQQALGLGLQFLLWYDEGEERNRGNFPPRFSGRQFPNYSSELNVNALELEDSALYLCASSSGTSVDNEQFFGPGTRLTVL.